This T cell receptor beta chain was captured by sequencing in a study of T-cell reconstitution after alpha-beta-depleted transplantation in children. TCRbeta library preparation incorporated unique molecular identifiers. In TCRdb, the PCR reads were re-called with MiXCR into one record per CDR3 protein. The sample consists of about 400,000 distinct CDR3 sequences, about 17% of them appearing once. In its sample, this clonotype was seen a few times. What it recognizes is unknown. Study results and limitations: There were reportedly several hundred expanded graft clones from which alpha-beta T cells came about two months after transplant.

The V gene end was trimmed by 6 bases and the J gene end by 5 bases; junction bases not matched to a gene: 3. Germline CDR1 MDHEN, CDR2 SYDVKM. The CDR3 is 13 amino acids. The chain combines TRBV28 with TRBJ2-5; 10 nucleotides line up with TRBD1. The sample in question was PBMCs, mostly from graft donor cells, obtained 360 days after TCRalphabeta/CD19-depleted stem cell transplant. The origin of this receptor is a boy under three years old who had a stem cell transplant for Wiskott-Aldrich syndrome, so the T cells may come from the graft donor. The CDR3, as DNA: TGTGCCAGCAGGGACAGGGGGTGGGAGACCCAGTACTTC. Protein sequence: CASRDRGWETQYF. The full variable domain, in which reference TRBV28 and TRBJ2-5 provide the parts outside the CDR3, is DVKVTQSSRYLVKRTGEKVFLECVQDMDHENMFWYRQDPGLGLRLIYFSYDVKMKEKGDIPEGYSVSREKKERFSLILESASTNQTSMYLCASRDRGWETQYFGPGTRLLVL.